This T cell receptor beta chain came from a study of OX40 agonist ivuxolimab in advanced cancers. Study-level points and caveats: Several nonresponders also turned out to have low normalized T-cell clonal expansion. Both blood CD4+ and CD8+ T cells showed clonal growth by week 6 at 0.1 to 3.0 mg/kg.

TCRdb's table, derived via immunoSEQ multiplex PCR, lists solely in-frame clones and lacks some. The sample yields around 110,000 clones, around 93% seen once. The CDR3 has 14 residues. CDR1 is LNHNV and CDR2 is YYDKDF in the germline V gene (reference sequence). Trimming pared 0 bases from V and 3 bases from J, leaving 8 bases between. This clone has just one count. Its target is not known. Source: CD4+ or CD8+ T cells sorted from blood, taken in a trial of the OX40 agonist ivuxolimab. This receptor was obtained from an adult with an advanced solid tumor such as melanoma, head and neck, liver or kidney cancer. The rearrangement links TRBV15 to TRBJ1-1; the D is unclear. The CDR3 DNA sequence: TGTGCCACCAGCAGAGAGCCCCTGGACACTGAAGCTTTCTTT. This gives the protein CATSREPLDTEAFF. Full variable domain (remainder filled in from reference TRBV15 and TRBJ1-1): DAMVIQNPRYQVTQFGKPVTLSCSQTLNHNVMYWYQQKSSQAPKLLFHYYDKDFNNEADTPDNFQSRRPNTSFCFLDIRSPGLGDTAMYLCATSREPLDTEAFFGQGTRLTVV.